A single T cell receptor (beta chain) is shown here with its context. In its sample, this clonotype was seen a few times. Its antigen is currently not known. No much larger clonotype is one base removed from it; base qualities were not supplied. The data originate from a study of blood T cells in healthy people across ages (dated by TCRdb to about 2015). Background for the entire study: In model experiments, template switching captured about one uniquely barcoded TCR beta cDNA molecule for every two T cells. To track age-related changes in TCR beta repertoire diversity, the study relied on deep sequencing normalized with unique cDNA molecular identifiers. The study analyzed two additional independent replicas of 1 million unique cDNA reads from the same blood draw for two donors, one aged 18 to 29 and one aged 80 or older. To avoid experimental bias, donors of different ages were distributed randomly across sequencing lanes. Four age groups were formed from the donors: young (average 16 years), middle-aged (approximately 39), aged (more than 55) and long-lived (82). The study at large found these results: Bulk unsorted PBMC profiling prevented conclusive comparison of naive and antigen-experienced compartments. Estimates of total diversity from one million sequenced T cells were regarded as lower bounds and underestimates. Compared with the aged group, the long-lived group had more naive CD4+ T cells, fewer expanded clones and increased TCR diversity, a pattern suggesting age selection. Donor CMV infection status was unknown, potentially confounding age-related changes in expanded clonotypes. The percentage of naive T cells measured by flow cytometry correlated strongly with observed TCR beta diversity. As age increased, observed TCR beta diversity per million T cells dropped in a roughly linear way, and a significant reduction was already evident by age 40.

The donors were around 39 Caucasian individuals from Russia, aged roughly 6 to 90 years, who were systemically healthy. Each donor gave ten milliliters of peripheral blood, drawn into EDTA-treated Vacutainer tubes. Ficoll-Paque density-gradient centrifugation was used to isolate PBMCs, with at least 6.5 million per sample. Total RNA was extracted from PBMCs with Trizol reagent, with at least 6 micrograms obtained per sample. For every donor, an aliquot of PBMCs went through flow cytometry to measure the percentages of naive CD45RAhigh/CD27high T cells. The method behind the library was 5' RACE. For sequencing, an Illumina HiSeq 2500 was employed. A second PCR of about 7 to 12 cycles was performed with a sample-barcoded 5' primer and a J-beta primer mix. Each TCR beta cDNA molecule received a unique molecular identifier from a template-switch 5' adaptor carrying 12 random nucleotides. At least 2.5 million CDR3-containing paired-end reads were obtained from each sample. The Mint cDNA synthesis kit, primed by a TRBC-specific oligonucleotide, was used to synthesize first-strand cDNA from all RNA. After uracil-DNA glycosylase treatment, a first 18-cycle PCR used universal primers M1SS and BC2_uni_R on all cDNA. The authors' pipeline ran thus. For normalization, 1 million high-quality reads, each with a distinct molecular identifier, were randomly selected from each sample. Reads sharing molecular identifiers were discarded rather than binned into consensus sequences. MiTCR, set to a Q25 quality threshold and the strictest error-elimination algorithm, was used for CDR3 identification, clonotype clustering and error correction. Lower-bound total TCR beta diversity was estimated with a nonparametric unseen species model using Euler transformation. The public reads were reanalyzed by TCRdb: fastp trimming at Q25, MiXCR alignment, in-frame beta chains only. All rows with the same CDR3 protein become a single entry with the most common DNA and genes. The V and J calls were not made by the authors but by TCRdb's processing. Here the sample has about 1.6 million distinct CDR3 sequences; about 35% occur a single time. The ten top clones hold 11% of the sample.

CDR1 and CDR2, looked up from the germline V gene, are KGHSH and LQKENI. The CDR3 measures 14 amino acids from cysteine to phenylalanine. Just the 42-base CDR3 DNA is kept, in frame starting at base 1. The junction shows trimming of 2 bases on V and 4 bases on J, plus 8 bases between the germline ends. This receptor was obtained from a woman younger than 45 in good health. Sequenced material: blood. The sequence is built from TRBV18 and TRBJ1-4; a confident D gene designation cannot be given. The DNA reads as follows: TGTGCCAGCTCACCAACGGGAGATAATGAAAAACTGTTTTTT. Translated, this gives CASSPTGDNEKLFF. With the rest looked up from the reference TRBV18 and TRBJ1-4 genes rather than sequenced, the full variable domain is NAGVMQNPRHLVRRRGQEARLRCSPMKGHSHVYWYRQLPEEGLKFMVYLQKENIIDESGMPKERFSAEFPKEGPSILRIQQVVRGDSAAYFCASSPTGDNEKLFFGSGTQLSVL.